This section outlines one T cell receptor beta chain sequence together with its context. This clone's antigen is unknown. Per-base qualities were not stored, and no clone one base away is much larger. This specimen belongs to a study of T-cell memory formation after mild COVID-19 listed by TCRdb under 2021. Regarding the research as a whole: TCR sequence clusters from the two donors were largely donor specific. Longitudinal TCRalpha and TCRbeta repertoire sequencing tracked T-cell clones expanding and contracting after mild COVID-19 in a couple of donors. Two young, previously healthy adult volunteers made up the cohort, one male and one female. On the study overall, not on this receptor specifically: The detection of some responding clones in pre-infection memory suggests that pre-existing cross-reactive memory T cells joined the SARS-CoV-2 response. Contracting CD4+ clones turned up mainly in the CM and EM memory subsets, whereas EMRA was where CD8+ clones were enriched. Only a couple of mild cases were covered by the study, and larger cohorts that include severe cases with pre-infection samples were considered necessary. Whether the second-wave clones peaking on day 37 were SARS-CoV-2 specific was not confirmed. Clones that contracted from day 15 to 85 showed balanced CD4/CD8 phenotypes, whereas a second wave of clones that expanded from day 15 to 37 leaned towards CD4+.

PBMCs were isolated by Ficoll-Paque density gradient centrifugation. Reads for this sample came from an Illumina NovaSeq 6000. Using 5'RACE with constant-segment primers, TCRalpha and TCRbeta cDNA libraries were constructed, with sample barcodes and unique molecular identifiers added in the process. RNA was extracted from every sample with Trizol reagent. Libraries were amplified in two PCR steps, with a second sample barcode and Illumina TruSeq adapters added in the second step. Sequencing of the libraries was done on an Illumina NovaSeq, producing 2 x 150 bp paired-end reads. Concerning the study's data processing: With migec v1.2.7, reads were demultiplexed and then collapsed into UMI-guided consensus sequences. With mixcr v2.1.11, UMI consensuses were aligned to TRA and TRB V and J templates and assembled into clonotypes. A clonotype was counted as expanded or contracted only when both edgeR and NoisET called the clonotype significant, with the noise models trained on biological replicates. For edgeR calls, a false discovery rate-adjusted p below 0.01 and a log2 fold-change threshold of 1 were applied. PCA with hierarchical clustering of max-normalized trajectories of the 1000 most abundant clonotypes was used as exploratory dynamics analysis. Each responding clone was given a CD4 or CD8 phenotype based on the CD4+ and CD8+ repertoires, which had been sequenced separately. TCRdb handled the public reads itself, with Q25 trimming in fastp and clone calling in MiXCR, and kept productive beta chains. Duplicate CDR3 protein sequences are folded into a single record with the most common DNA and genes. The V and J calls were not made by the authors but by TCRdb's processing. Across this sample there are hundreds of thousands of distinct CDR3 sequences, with around 30% seen only once. About 13% of the sample lies in the top ten.

For CDR1 and CDR2, the germline V gene (reference sequence) lists LGHDT and YNNKEL. From cysteine to phenylalanine, the CDR3 is 15 amino acids long. Only the CDR3 part of the read is kept: 45 bases, read in frame from the first base. Compared with germline, V lacks 5 bases and J lacks 2 bases; bases without a gene match: 6. The receptor's source is an adult woman who had mild COVID-19 (a few samples of this study predate the infection). The sample titles of this study are shuffled in the database, so cell type and time point are left out; the donor was told from shared clones. Material: PBMCs or a T cell subset sorted from them (not recorded which). The chain joins TRBV3-1 to TRBJ2-7, with 10 bases matching TRBD1. For the CDR3, the sequence is CASSAGQGGAYEQYF. The DNA sequence is TGTGCCAGCAGCGCAGGACAGGGGGGAGCCTACGAGCAGTACTTC.